A selection of T cell receptor beta chains follows, all from one sample in a study of blood T cell repertoires in COVID-19. Profiling relied on immunoSEQ multiplex PCR, and the TCRdb table lists in-frame clones only, not all of them. The sample carries just under 80,000 clones, more than 75% recorded once. The sequenced sample consisted of peripheral blood. These receptors came from a human donor in a cohort sampled during active COVID-19. The conserved cysteine and the conserved F or W are not part of the CDR3 here. Fields, in order: J gene, V gene, CDR3 protein.

>TRBJ2-7|TRBV6-6
ASSHRGSYEQY
>TRBJ2-1|TRBV15
ATSSLSGQGSYNEQF
>TRBJ1-1|TRBV12-3/TRBV12-4
ASSATVAF
>TRBJ1-4|TRBV3-1/TRBV3-2
ASSQVRGEKLF
>TRBJ1-1|TRBV3-1/TRBV3-2
ASSQRDRGRDTEAF
>TRBJ1-2|TRBV6-5
ASSSPAGTGGEGYT
>TRBJ2-7|TRBV19
ASSTGQGKAYEQY
>TRBJ2-5|TRBV5-1
ASSYNTQETQY
>TRBJ2-1|TRBV5-1
ASSPSASAYNEQF
>TRBJ1-2|TRBV5-1
ASSPGQNYGYT
>TRBJ1-2|TRBV10-3
AISGSTGGGYGYT
>TRBJ1-1|TRBV7-9
ASSLTDTEAF
>TRBJ2-7|TRBV11-2
ASRPSGGNSYEQY
>TRBJ2-1|TRBV28
ASTLGAGGSNEQF
>TRBJ2-5|TRBV9
ASSAGHSKGETQY
>TRBJ2-1|TRBV5-1
ASSVRRVLVHNEQF
>TRBJ1-1|TRBV19
ASSTRSENTEAF
>TRBJ2-1|TRBV5-6
ASSLPGLRGGDEQF
>TRBJ1-1|TRBV12-5
ASGLVTTGNTEAF
>TRBJ2-5|TRBV7-2
ASSSGLLETQY
>TRBJ1-2|TRBV6-1
ASSEVRVSGDYGYT
>TRBJ2-7|TRBV15
ATSRERDSSYEQY
>TRBJ1-4|TRBV10-3
AISDRGGEGEKLF
>TRBJ1-2|TRBV6-6
ASSYAGHQGDGYT
>TRBJ2-5|TRBV3-1/TRBV3-2
ASSQLDGGETQY
>TRBJ1-6|TRBV6-5
ASIYQLELPNSPLH
>TRBJ1-5|TRBV28
ASKGQDHQPQH
>TRBJ2-1|TRBV19
ASSPLGLVVASEQF
>TRBJ1-6|TRBV10-3
ATKLGDNSPLH
>TRBJ1-5|TRBV19
ASSAIRGNQPQH
>TRBJ1-6|TRBV20-1
SASTGDTSLH
>TRBJ2-1|TRBV5-5
ASSPGQTYNEQF
>TRBJ1-2|TRBV10-3
AISVEGAVDGYT
>TRBJ2-7|TRBV6-5
ASRTTDSYEQY
>TRBJ1-6|TRBV19
ARREYLPYNSPLH
>TRBJ2-5|TRBV7-9
ASSFGTSGSTQSQY
>TRBJ1-3|TRBV5-1
ASSSGARDGNTIY
>TRBJ2-7|TRBV25-1
ASSDPGTGAYEQY
>TRBJ2-1|TRBV5-1
ASSLSGGGYNEQF
>TRBJ2-7|TRBV5-1
ASSPQGKLDEQY
>TRBJ1-2|TRBV9
ASSVAGELGGYT
>TRBJ2-1|TRBV2
ASKSSMAGEQF
>TRBJ1-6|TRBV5-1
ASSLFLPGQGDSPLH
>TRBJ2-5|TRBV28
ASSSWGGRTQETQY
>TRBJ1-1|TRBV5-1
ASSKGRTNTEAF
>TRBJ2-7|TRBV5-5
ASSLGAPPAEQY
>TRBJ1-6|TRBV12-3/TRBV12-4
ASSTTGSPLH
>TRBJ1-5|TRBV18
ASSPLAGANQPQH
>TRBJ1-6|TRBV5-6
ASKAGGIYSPLH
>TRBJ2-1|TRBV28
ASSPHLAGVYNEQF
>TRBJ2-3|TRBV6-1
ASSDSTDTQY
>TRBJ1-2|TRBV5-5
ASTLSGGYYGYT
>TRBJ2-5|TRBV5-1
ASSSRLAGGQETQY
>TRBJ2-3|TRBV18
ASSTFGTGDADTQY
>TRBJ1-5|TRBV6-5
ASRAGQVNQPQH
>TRBJ1-2|TRBV5-1
ASSQDRVGHGYT
>TRBJ2-1|TRBV7-3
ASSLSAGGGNEQF